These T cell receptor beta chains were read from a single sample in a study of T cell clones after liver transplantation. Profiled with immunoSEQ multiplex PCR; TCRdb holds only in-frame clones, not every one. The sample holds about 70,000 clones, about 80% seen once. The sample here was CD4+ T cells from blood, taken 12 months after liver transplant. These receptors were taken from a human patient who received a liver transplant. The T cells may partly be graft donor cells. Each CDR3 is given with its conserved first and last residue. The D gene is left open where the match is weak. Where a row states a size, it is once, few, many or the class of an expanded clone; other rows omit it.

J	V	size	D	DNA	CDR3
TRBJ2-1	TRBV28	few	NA	TGTGCCAGCAGTCATAATGAGCAGTTCTTC	CASSHNEQFF
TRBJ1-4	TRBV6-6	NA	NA	TGTGCCAGCAGCCTGACAGCTGATGAAAAACTGTTTTTT	CASSLTADEKLFF
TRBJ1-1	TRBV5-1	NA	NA	TGCGCCAGCAGTTCTCAGGGGATGAACACTGAAGCTTTCTTT	CASSSQGMNTEAFF
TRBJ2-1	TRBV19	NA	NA	TGTGCCAGTAGTATAGGGGGAGTCCTTCGTGATGAGCAGTTCTTC	CASSIGGVLRDEQFF
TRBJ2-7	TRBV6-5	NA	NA	TGTGCCAGCAGTTACTCGCTGGGGGCCTACGAGCAGTACTTC	CASSYSLGAYEQYF
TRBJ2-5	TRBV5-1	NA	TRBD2	TGCGCCAGCAGCTCAAGGACTAGCGGGAGATCAGAGACCCAGTACTTC	CASSSRTSGRSETQYF
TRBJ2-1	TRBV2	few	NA	TGTGCCAGCAGTCCTTACAATGAGCAGTTCTTC	CASSPYNEQFF
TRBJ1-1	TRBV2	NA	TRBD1	TGTGCCAGCAGCGCCCCGGACAGGGTAAGGAACACTGAAGCTTTCTTT	CASSAPDRVRNTEAFF
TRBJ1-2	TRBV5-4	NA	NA	TGTGCCAGCAGCTTTTGGGCAGGGGAAGGGGATGGCTACACCTTC	CASSFWAGEGDGYTF
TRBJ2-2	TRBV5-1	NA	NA	TGCGCCAGCATTGGAGCCCCCGGGGGAACCGGGGAGCTGTTTTTT	CASIGAPGGTGELFF
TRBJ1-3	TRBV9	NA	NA	TGTGCCAGCAGCGTAATGGGACTCTCTGGAAACACCATATATTTT	CASSVMGLSGNTIYF
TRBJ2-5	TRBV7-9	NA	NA	TGTGCCAGCAGCCTCCTGGAATGGGCCCAAGAGACCCAGTACTTC	CASSLLEWAQETQYF
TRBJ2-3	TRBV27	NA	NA	TGTGCCAGCAGTTTAAACCCAACCAGGGAGGTTACGCAGTATTTT	CASSLNPTREVTQYF
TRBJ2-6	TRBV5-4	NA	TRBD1	TGTGCCAGCAGCGCGGGACAGGGAGGGGACGGGGCCAACGTCCTGACTTTC	CASSAGQGGDGANVLTF
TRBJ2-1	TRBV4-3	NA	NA	TGCGCCAGCAGCCTCTCTGATAATTACGATGAGCAGTTCTTC	CASSLSDNYDEQFF
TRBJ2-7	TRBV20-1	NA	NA	TGCAGCTACCCGGGCCGATACGAGCAGTACTTC	CSYPGRYEQYF
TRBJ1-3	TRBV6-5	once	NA	TGTGCCAGCAGCGCTGTAGGAGGAACTGGAAACACCATATATTTT	CASSAVGGTGNTIYF
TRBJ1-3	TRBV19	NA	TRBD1	TGTGCCAGTAGTACTCCGGGACAGGCGAGCTCTGGAAACACCATATATTTT	CASSTPGQASSGNTIYF
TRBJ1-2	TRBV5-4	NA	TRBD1	TGTGCCAGCAGAACGACAGGGGAGGGCTATGGCTACACCTTC	CASRTTGEGYGYTF
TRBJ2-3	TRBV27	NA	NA	TGTGCCACCCAAACGACCCCCCCCCATACGCAGTATTTT	CATQTTPPHTQYF
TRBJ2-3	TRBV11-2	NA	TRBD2	TGTGCCAGCAGCTTAGATCCGGGACTACCGTCAGATACGCAGTATTTT	CASSLDPGLPSDTQYF
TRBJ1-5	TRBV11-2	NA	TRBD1	TGTGCCAGCAGCACCCGGACAGGAGGAAATCAGCCCCAGCATTTT	CASSTRTGGNQPQHF
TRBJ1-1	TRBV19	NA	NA	TGTGCCAGTAGTATAACGAGGCGGGCAGGGTGGGTGAACACTGAAGCTTTCTTT	CASSITRRAGWVNTEAFF
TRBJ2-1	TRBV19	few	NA	TGTGCCAGTAGTGCCTCTCAAGATTACAATGAGCAGTTCTTC	CASSASQDYNEQFF
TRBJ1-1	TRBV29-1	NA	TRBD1	TGCAGCGCCCTCCGGGACAGGGGGCCAGCTTTCTTT	CSALRDRGPAFF
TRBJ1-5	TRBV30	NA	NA	TGTGCCTGGAGTGTCGGGGGTTTCATCAATCAGCCCCAGCATTTT	CAWSVGGFINQPQHF
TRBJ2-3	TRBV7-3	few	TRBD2	TGTGCCAGCAGCCCCCAGGGACTAGCGTTAGCAGATACGCAGTATTTT	CASSPQGLALADTQYF
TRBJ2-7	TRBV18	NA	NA	TGTGCCAGCTCACCAACCACCGGGAGATCGAGGGAGCAGTACTTC	CASSPTTGRSREQYF
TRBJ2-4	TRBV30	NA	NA	TGTGCCTGGAGCGTTGGGTCGACTCAGTACTTC	CAWSVGSTQYF
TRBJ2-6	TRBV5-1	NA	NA	TGCGCCAGCGCCCTCGGGACATCTGGGGCCAACGTCCTGACTTTC	CASALGTSGANVLTF
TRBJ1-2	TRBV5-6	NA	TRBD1	TGTGCCAGCAGCTTATTTCCAGGACAGGGGATTGGCTACACCTTC	CASSLFPGQGIGYTF
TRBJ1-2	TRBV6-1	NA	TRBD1	TGTGCCAGCAGTGAGAGGGACAGGGCTAACTATGGCTACACCTTC	CASSERDRANYGYTF
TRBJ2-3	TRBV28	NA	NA	TGTGCCAGCGCCGGTCCGGGTACAGATACGCAGTATTTT	CASAGPGTDTQYF
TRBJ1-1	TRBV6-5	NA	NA	TGTGCCAGCAGTTACTCGAGGACCAATTTTGAAGCTTTCTTT	CASSYSRTNFEAFF
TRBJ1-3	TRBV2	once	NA	TGTGCCAGCAGCGACGAAAGGGTCTCTGGAAACACCATATATTTT	CASSDERVSGNTIYF
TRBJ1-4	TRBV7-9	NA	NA	TGTGCCAGCAGCCCTTTTACTGGGACTAATGAAAAACTGTTTTTT	CASSPFTGTNEKLFF
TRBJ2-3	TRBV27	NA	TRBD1	TGTGCCAGCAGTTTACGGTACAGGGGGCGCACAGATACGCAGTATTTT	CASSLRYRGRTDTQYF
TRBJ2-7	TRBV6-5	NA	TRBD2	TGTGCCAGCAGTCTGACTAGCGGGCCGTTCGAGGGGCGCTACTTC	CASSLTSGPFEGRYF
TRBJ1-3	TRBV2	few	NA	TGTGCCAGCAGTGTTGAGAGCTCTGGAAACACCATATATTTT	CASSVESSGNTIYF
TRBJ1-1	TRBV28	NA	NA	TGTGCCAGCAATAAGTGGAACACTGAAGCTTTCTTT	CASNKWNTEAFF
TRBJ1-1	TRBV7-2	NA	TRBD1	TGTGCCAGCAGCTTAAAAATGTTCCACAGGGGGCGGATTACAGCGGAAGCTTTCTTT	CASSLKMFHRGRITAEAFF
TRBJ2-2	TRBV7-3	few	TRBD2	TGTGCCAGCAGCTTAACAAGCGGGAGGGCCGCCGGGGAGCTGTTTTTT	CASSLTSGRAAGELFF
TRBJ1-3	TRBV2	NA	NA	TGTGCCAGCAAGCGGGAGGACCTCTCTGGAAACACCATATATTTT	CASKREDLSGNTIYF
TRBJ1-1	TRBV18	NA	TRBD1	TGTGCCAGCTCACCAAATTATTACCAGGGGGGCACTGAAGCTTTCTTT	CASSPNYYQGGTEAFF
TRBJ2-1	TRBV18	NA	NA	TGTGCCAGCTCATCTAGGACAGTTCCTACACACAATGAGCAGTTCTTC	CASSSRTVPTHNEQFF